Each of the 28 T cell receptor beta chains below was sequenced from the same sample in a study of a mutant IDH1 vaccine in newly diagnosed glioma. Using immunoSEQ multiplex PCR, the repertoire was profiled, and TCRdb retains in-frame clones only, with some absent. Of roughly 31,000 clones in the sample, about 80% are singletons; the top ten hold around 31%. No antigen has been assigned to these receptors. The time point is: week 47, end of study. Doses comprised 300 ug of mutant IDH1 20-mer peptide each, plus topical imiquimod. The starting material was PBMCs, obtained from a glioma patient whose treatment included an IDH1 peptide vaccine. Receptors originate from a young man with glioma.

V and J are TRBV5-1 and TRBJ2-5; D is uncertain. The germline V gene encodes CDR1 SGHRS and CDR2 YFSETQ. The CDR3 runs 14 residues. Trimming took 4 bases from V and 5 from J, leaving 15 bases between them. The CDR3 spells CASSELPSTETQYF. The CDR3 nucleotides read TGCGCCAGCAGCGAATTGCCCTCAACGGAGACCCAGTACTTC.

The chain employs TRBV7-8 and TRBJ2-2, with TRBD2 matching 7 bases. Germline V lookup: CDR1 SGHVS, CDR2 FQNEAQ. With 10 bases clipped from V and 4 bases from J, the junction kept 6 bases outside the gene matches. This CDR3 has 13 amino acids. CDR3 coding DNA: TGTGCCACAGGGAGGGACTTCACCGGGGAGCTGTTTTTT. It specifies CATGRDFTGELFF.

The sample holds one count of this clone. The V gene is TRBV6-5, the J gene TRBJ2-7; 7 nucleotides line up with TRBD1. V shed 5 bases and J 2 bases; nucleotides not matched to a gene: 3. This CDR3 has 13 residues. Per the germline V gene, CDR1 is MNHEY and CDR2 is SVGAGI. The CDR3 loop is CASSKGTAYEQYF. As DNA, the CDR3 is TGTGCCAGCAGTAAGGGGACAGCCTACGAGCAGTACTTC.

The chain uses TRBV28 and TRBJ1-2; possible D gene TRBD1, 5 bases. CDR3 length: 16 amino acids. CDR1 is MDHEN and CDR2 is SYDVKM in the germline V gene. Trimming left V 5 bases short and J 8 bases short, with 24 bases between. CDR3 protein: CASSRIGRAFNLGYTF. CDR3 in DNA: TGTGCCAGCAGTCGGATCGGCAGGGCCTTCAACTTAGGCTACACCTTC.

The chain couples TRBV7-2 to TRBJ2-1; D unclear. This CDR3 is built from 11 residues. Germline V gene sequence: CDR1 SGHTA, CDR2 FQGNSA. V shed 5 bases and J shed 13 bases, with 12 bases lying between them. This CDR3 is CASSRPVNQFF. CDR3 sequence (DNA): TGTGCCAGCAGCAGACCCGTTAACCAGTTCTTC.

This chain joins TRBV5-6 and TRBJ2-1; D is tentatively TRBD1 or TRBD2 (5 bases each). V was trimmed by 3 bases and J by 3 bases, leaving 16 bases between them. This CDR3 contains 16 residues. Germline V lookup: CDR1 SGHDT, CDR2 YYEEEE. This CDR3 is CASSYPGPRSYNEQFF. In DNA form, the CDR3 reads TGTGCCAGCAGCTACCCGGGACCGCGAAGCTACAATGAGCAGTTCTTC. Filled out from reference TRBV5-6 and TRBJ2-1, the complete variable domain reads DAGVTQSPTHLIKTRGQQVTLRCSPKSGHDTVSWYQQALGQGPQFIFQYYEEEERQRGNFPDRFSGHQFPNYSSELNVNALLLGDSALYLCASSYPGPRSYNEQFFGPGTRLTVL.

The genes are TRBV5-6 and TRBJ1-2; weak D call: TRBD1 (5 bases). Germline V gives CDR1 SGHDT, CDR2 YYEEEE. Trimming stripped 3 bases from V and 0 bases from J, with 9 bases between. This CDR3 comprises 14 residues. In nucleotides, the CDR3 is TGTGCCAGCAGCTGGGACGGCCCTAACTATGGCTACACCTTC. Translated: CASSWDGPNYGYTF.

The chain links TRBV5-4 to TRBJ2-5, with 10 positions matching TRBD1. The length of the CDR3 is 14 residues. V was clipped by 7 bases and J by 0 bases; unmatched bases: 3. Germline V gene lookup returns CDR1 SGHNT and CDR2 YYREEE (reference sequence). In nucleotides, the CDR3 is TGTGCCAGCTACGGACAGGGGGACCAAGAGACCCAGTACTTC. Encoded protein: CASYGQGDQETQYF.

V gene TRBV6-1 combines with J gene TRBJ1-1, with unresolved D. This CDR3 spans 13 amino acids. CDR1 and CDR2 from the germline V gene are MNHNS and SASEGT. With 8 bases removed from V and 0 bases from J, the gap between germline ends came to 10 bases. Written as DNA, the CDR3 is TGTGCCAGCGCTAACTGGGTGAACACTGAAGCTTTCTTT. Encoded protein: CASANWVNTEAFF.

The rearrangement links TRBV2 to TRBJ2-2; D call uncertain. CDR3 size: 13 residues. Trimming left V 1 base short and J 6 bases short, with 6 bases between. Germline CDR1 and CDR2: SNHLY and FYNNEI. The CDR3, as DNA: TGTGCCAGCAGTGAAGTGACGGCCGGGGAGCTGTTTTTT. Translated, it gives CASSEVTAGELFF.

This chain uses TRBV7-8 with TRBJ2-7, with 10 positions matching TRBD2. The V gene's germline CDR1 is SGHVS and CDR2 FQNEAQ. The CDR3 contains 13 residues. With 8 bases clipped from V and 3 bases from J, the junction kept 4 bases outside the gene matches. CDR3 sequence: CASEPSGSYEQYF. In nucleotides, the CDR3 is TGTGCCAGCGAGCCTAGCGGGAGCTACGAGCAGTACTTC.

V and J are TRBV30 and TRBJ1-2, with D perhaps TRBD1 (5 bases). The germline V gene has CDR1 GTSNPN and CDR2 SVGIG (reference sequence). This CDR3 has 14 residues. V was pared by 0 bases and J by 2 bases, with 10 bases between. The CDR3: CAWSVTGLNYGYTF. CDR3 in DNA: TGTGCCTGGAGTGTAACAGGTCTAAACTATGGCTACACCTTC.

The V gene is TRBV2, the J gene TRBJ2-3; TRBD1 might be the D (6 bases). V dropped 6 bases and J dropped 0 bases, with 10 bases sitting between them. The CDR3 contains 14 residues. Germline V lookup: CDR1 SNHLY, CDR2 FYNNEI. CDR3 loop: CASRFTGSTDTQYF. In nucleotides, the CDR3 is TGTGCCAGCAGATTCACAGGGAGCACAGATACGCAGTATTTT. Drawing the rest from reference TRBV2 and TRBJ2-3, the complete variable domain is EPEVTQTPSHQVTQMGQEVILRCVPISNHLYFYWYRQILGQKVEFLVSFYNNEISEKSEIFDDQFSVERPDGSNFTLKIRSTKLEDSAMYFCASRFTGSTDTQYFGPGTRLTVL.

This clone was observed a few times. The V and J genes are TRBV11-1 and TRBJ2-3, with D tentatively TRBD1 or TRBD2 (5 bases each). The length of the CDR3 is 14 residues. The germline CDR1 and CDR2 sequences are SGHAT and FQDESV (reference sequence). V was pared by 1 base and J by 3 bases, with 8 bases between. CDR3 region: CASSLGRETDTQYF. The DNA for the CDR3 is TGTGCCAGCAGCTTAGGCAGGGAGACAGATACGCAGTATTTT.

The rearrangement uses TRBV7-9 and TRBJ2-7, with a tentative D call TRBD1 (5 bases). The V and J ends lost 1 base and 5 bases respectively, with 12 bases between them. The CDR3 extends over 14 amino acids. Germline-derived CDR1 and CDR2 are SEHNR and FQNEAQ (reference sequence). CDR3 sequence (DNA): TGTGCCAGCAGCTTAGGAGATCAGGGAAACGAGCAGTACTTC. Its protein is CASSLGDQGNEQYF.

The chain joins TRBV6-6 to TRBJ1-3; 7 bases line up with TRBD1. The V segment lost 8 bases and the J segment 1 base; nucleotides outside the gene matches: 5. The germline V gene encodes CDR1 MNHNY and CDR2 SVGAGI (reference sequence). The CDR3 is made up of 14 amino acids. The CDR3 spells CASQGVVSGNTIYF. CDR3 sequence (DNA): TGTGCCAGCCAGGGGGTTGTATCTGGAAACACCATATATTTT.

This clone was recorded once. The genes are TRBV19 and TRBJ2-5; 8 nucleotides align to TRBD1. The germline V gene encodes CDR1 LNHDA and CDR2 SQIVND (reference sequence). The CDR3 is made up of 14 amino acids. Trimming took 5 bases from V and 1 from J; bases not matched to a gene: 3. Here the CDR3 reads CASSVTGGQETQYF. The CDR3 DNA is TGTGCCAGTAGTGTCACAGGGGGCCAAGAGACCCAGTACTTC.

The rearrangement uses TRBV2 and TRBJ1-2; tentatively, D is TRBD1 (5 bases). This CDR3 is 16 amino acids long. The germline CDR1 and CDR2 sequences are SNHLY and FYNNEI. V was clipped by 7 bases and J by 2 bases, with 20 bases between them. As DNA, the CDR3 is TGTGCCAGCACCCTCGATTGGAGCAGGGCCAACTATGGCTACACCTTC. Residues: CASTLDWSRANYGYTF.

This chain links TRBV19 with TRBJ2-4; D is undetermined. CDR3 length: 14 amino acids. V dropped 3 bases and J dropped 5 bases, with 11 bases sitting between them. In germline, CDR1 is LNHDA, CDR2 SQIVND (reference sequence). The CDR3 protein is CASSMSGVENIQYF. In DNA, the CDR3 is TGTGCCAGTAGTATGTCTGGGGTAGAAAACATTCAGTACTTC. Variable domain in full (rest from reference TRBV19 and TRBJ2-4): DGGITQSPKYLFRKEGQNVTLSCEQNLNHDAMYWYRQDPGQGLRLIYYSQIVNDFQKGDIAEGYSVSREKKESFPLTVTSAQKNPTAFYLCASSMSGVENIQYFGAGTRLSVL.

V usage is TRBV6-5 and J usage is TRBJ2-1, with D tentatively TRBD1 (5 bases). V lost 4 bases, J lost 2 bases, and 15 bases lay in between. Germline assignment: CDR1 MNHEY and CDR2 SVGAGI. The CDR3 is 16 amino acids. The CDR3 sequence is CASSSRGTWTYNEQFF. The CDR3 DNA reads as TGTGCCAGCAGTTCTAGGGGAACGTGGACCTACAATGAGCAGTTCTTC.

V gene TRBV7-9 combines with J gene TRBJ1-6, with D possibly being TRBD1 (5 bases). The CDR3 sequence is 13 residues long. V lost 5 bases and J 8 bases, leaving 10 bases between the germline ends. Germline V gene sequence: CDR1 SEHNR, CDR2 FQNEAQ (reference sequence). CDR3 bases: TGTGCCAGCAGCGGACTGGGGGATTCACCCCTCCACTTT. It yields the protein CASSGLGDSPLHF.

The rearrangement uses TRBV7-2 and TRBJ1-2, with D unclear. The germline V gene has CDR1 SGHTA and CDR2 FQGNSA. The CDR3 is 12 residues long. Trimming stripped 2 bases from V and 8 bases from J, with 9 bases between. The CDR3 region has the DNA TGTGCCAGCAGCTTACAGGCGGGGGGCTACACCTTC. It is translated as CASSLQAGGYTF.

The rearrangement joins TRBV27 to TRBJ2-2, with 9 positions matching TRBD2. CDR1 is MNHEY and CDR2 is SMNVEV in the germline V gene (reference sequence). This CDR3 comprises 16 residues. The J segment lost 4 bases and the V segment lost 4 bases, leaving 7 bases of the junction unmatched. CDR3: CASSSVSGSGTGELFF. The CDR3 region has the DNA TGTGCCAGCAGTTCCGTTAGCGGGAGCGGCACCGGGGAGCTGTTTTTT.

V usage is TRBV14 and J usage is TRBJ2-4; no reliable D call. V was cut by 5 bases and J by 0 bases, with 8 bases left in between. Germline-derived CDR1 and CDR2 are SGHDN and FVKESK. The CDR3 is 14 residues long. The CDR3 sequence: CASSKGRAKNIQYF. The CDR3 nucleotides read TGTGCCAGCAGCAAGGGCCGAGCCAAAAACATTCAGTACTTC.

The gene calls are TRBV19 and TRBJ1-5, with 7 bases lining up with TRBD1. Germline trimming cut 3 bases from V and 3 bases from J; bases unmatched to any gene: 17. Germline assignment: CDR1 LNHDA and CDR2 SQIVND (reference sequence). The CDR3 has 19 amino acids. The CDR3 region is CASSMGDVRGQGYNQPQHF. Written as DNA, the CDR3 is TGTGCCAGTAGTATGGGGGATGTGAGGGGGCAGGGATACAATCAGCCCCAGCATTTT.

The V call is TRBV27, the J call TRBJ2-7; D gene ambiguous. Trimming pared 3 bases from V and 6 bases from J, leaving 15 bases between. The CDR3 runs 14 residues. Germline V gene data show CDR1 as MNHEY and CDR2 as SMNVEV (reference sequence). As DNA, the CDR3 is TGTGCCAGCAGTTTGGGTAGGGCCTCAACCGAGCAGTACTTC. Protein sequence: CASSLGRASTEQYF.

This chain connects TRBV7-3 to TRBJ2-3; TRBD2 matches 10 bases. CDR1 is SGHTA and CDR2 is FQGTGA in the germline V gene. V lost 5 bases, J lost 2 bases, and 4 bases stayed unmatched. CDR3 length: 15 amino acids. CDR3 region: CASSNGLADTDTQYF. CDR3 sequence (DNA): TGTGCCAGCAGCAACGGACTAGCGGACACAGATACGCAGTATTTT.

CDR3 loop: CASSNQGNTEAFF. The CDR3 DNA sequence: TGTGCCAGTAGTAATCAGGGGAACACTGAAGCTTTCTTT. The chain couples TRBV19 to TRBJ1-1, with D maybe TRBD1 (5 bases). CDR1 is LNHDA and CDR2 is SQIVND in the germline V gene (reference sequence). V shed 4 bases and J shed 1 base, with 7 bases lying between them. The CDR3 sequence is 13 residues long.